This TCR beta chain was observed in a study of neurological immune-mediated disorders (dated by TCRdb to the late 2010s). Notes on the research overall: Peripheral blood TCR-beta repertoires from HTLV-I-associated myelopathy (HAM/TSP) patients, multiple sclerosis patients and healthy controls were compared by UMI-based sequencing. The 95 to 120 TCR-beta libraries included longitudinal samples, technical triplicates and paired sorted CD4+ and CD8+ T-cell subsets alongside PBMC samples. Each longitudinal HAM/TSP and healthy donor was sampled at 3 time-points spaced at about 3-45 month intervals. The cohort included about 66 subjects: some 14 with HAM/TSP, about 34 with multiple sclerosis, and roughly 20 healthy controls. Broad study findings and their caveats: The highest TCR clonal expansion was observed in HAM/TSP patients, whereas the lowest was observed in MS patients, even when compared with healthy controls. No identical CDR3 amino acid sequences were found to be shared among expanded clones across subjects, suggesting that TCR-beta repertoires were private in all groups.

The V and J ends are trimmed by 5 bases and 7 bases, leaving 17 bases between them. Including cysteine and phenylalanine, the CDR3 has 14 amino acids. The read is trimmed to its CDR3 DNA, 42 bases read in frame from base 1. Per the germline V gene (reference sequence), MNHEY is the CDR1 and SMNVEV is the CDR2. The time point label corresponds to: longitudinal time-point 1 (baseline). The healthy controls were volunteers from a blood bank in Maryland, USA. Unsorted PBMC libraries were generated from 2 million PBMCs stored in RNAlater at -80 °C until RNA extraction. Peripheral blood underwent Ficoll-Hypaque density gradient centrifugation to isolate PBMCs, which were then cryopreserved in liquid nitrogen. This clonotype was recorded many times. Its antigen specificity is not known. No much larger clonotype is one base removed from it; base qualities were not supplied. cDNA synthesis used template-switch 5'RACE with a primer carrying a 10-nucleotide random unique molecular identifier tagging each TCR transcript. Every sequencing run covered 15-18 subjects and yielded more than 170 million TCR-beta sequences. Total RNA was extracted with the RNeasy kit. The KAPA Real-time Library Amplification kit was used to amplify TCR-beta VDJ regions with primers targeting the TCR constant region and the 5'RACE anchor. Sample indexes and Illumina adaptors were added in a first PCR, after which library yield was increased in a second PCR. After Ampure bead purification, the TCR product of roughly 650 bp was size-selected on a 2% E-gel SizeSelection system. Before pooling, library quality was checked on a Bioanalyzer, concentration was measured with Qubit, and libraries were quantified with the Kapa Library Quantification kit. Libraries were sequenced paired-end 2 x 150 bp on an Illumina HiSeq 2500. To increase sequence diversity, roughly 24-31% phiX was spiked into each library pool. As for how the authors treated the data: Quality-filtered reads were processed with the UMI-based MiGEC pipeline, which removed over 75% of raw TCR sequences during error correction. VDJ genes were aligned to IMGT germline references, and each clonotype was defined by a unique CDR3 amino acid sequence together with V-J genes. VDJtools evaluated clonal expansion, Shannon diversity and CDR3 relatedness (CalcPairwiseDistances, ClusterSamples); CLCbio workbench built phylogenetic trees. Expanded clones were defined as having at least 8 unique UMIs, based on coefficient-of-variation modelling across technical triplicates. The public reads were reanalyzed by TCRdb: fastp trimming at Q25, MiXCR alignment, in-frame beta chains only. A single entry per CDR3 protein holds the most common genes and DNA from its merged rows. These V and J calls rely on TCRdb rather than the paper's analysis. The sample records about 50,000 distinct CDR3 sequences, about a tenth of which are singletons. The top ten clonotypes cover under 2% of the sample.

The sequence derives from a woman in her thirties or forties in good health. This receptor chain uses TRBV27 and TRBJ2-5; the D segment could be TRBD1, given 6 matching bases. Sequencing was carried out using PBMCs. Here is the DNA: TGTGCCAGCAGTGTTGACACAGGGATGGGGACCCAGTACTTC. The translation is CASSVDTGMGTQYF.